The clone carrying this T cell receptor beta chain was detected ten times or more. This record belongs to a study of T-cell reconstitution after alpha-beta-depleted transplantation in children. The authors prepared the TCRbeta library with unique molecular identifiers. TCRdb used MiXCR to reprocess the PCR reads, holding one entry per CDR3 protein. The sample lists just under 150,000 distinct CDR3 sequences; around 8.5% were seen once. V was trimmed by 5 bases and J by 6 bases, leaving 11 bases between them. The CDR3 length is 13 residues. CDR1 SGHRS and CDR2 YFSETQ come from the germline V gene. V is TRBV5-1 and J is TRBJ1-4; a possible D gene is TRBD1 (5 bases). This sequence was found in a female patient aged 2-10 years who had a stem cell transplant for congenital amegakaryocytic thrombocytopenia, so the T cells may come from the graft donor. Sequencing used PBMCs, mostly from graft donor cells, obtained 180 days after TCRalphabeta/CD19-depleted stem cell transplant. The CDR3 loop reads CASRRGADEKLFF. Written as DNA, the CDR3 is TGCGCCAGCAGAAGGGGCGCGGATGAAAAACTGTTTTTT. Filled out from reference TRBV5-1 and TRBJ1-4, the complete variable domain reads KAGVTQTPRYLIKTRGQQVTLSCSPISGHRSVSWYQQTPGQGLQFLFEYFSETQRNKGNFPGRFSGRQFSNSRSEMNVSTLELGDSALYLCASRRGADEKLFFGSGTQLSVL.